This entry describes one T cell receptor beta chain. The target of this receptor is not known. No much larger clonotype is one base removed from it; base qualities were not supplied. Including the terminal cysteine and phenylalanine, the CDR3 comprises 16 residues. Just the 48-base CDR3 DNA is kept, in frame starting at base 1. The germline V gene gives CDR1 as KGHSH and CDR2 as LQKENI. V and J are trimmed by 2 bases and 5 bases, and the gene matches miss 11 bases of the junction. This specimen belongs to a study of Ad26.COV2.S vaccination and SARS-CoV-2 variants (dated by TCRdb to the early 2020s). General notes on the study: Vaccine-arm donors came from COV1001, a multicentre, randomized, double-blind, placebo-controlled phase I-IIa trial of Ad26.COV2.S in healthy adults. Investigators did not know the trial group allocation while performing experiments and assessing outcomes. Participants in the trial were split at random into five groups of five each, receiving low-dose or high-dose Ad26.COV2.S once or twice, or else placebo on both occasions. TCRbeta repertoire sequencing was used to assess the specificity and breadth of SARS-CoV-2-reactive T cell receptors after Ad26.COV2.S vaccination. The TCR-sequenced set comprised about 32 samples: some 19 Ad26.COV2.S vaccine recipients, 5 placebo recipients and 8 SARS-CoV-2 convalescent individuals. Ad26.COV2.S was given intramuscularly at 5x10^10 or 1x10^11 viral particles, as a single shot or as two shots 56 days apart.

Interpreted using the paper, the treatment or condition label stands for: approximately 18 received Ad26.COV2.S at low or high dose, single or two shots; about 5 received placebo; per-sample allocation not given. Repertoires of vaccine and placebo recipients were sequenced from samples collected on day 63 after the first injection. Cohort 1b enrolled 25 adults aged 18-55 years at a single site in Boston, USA, between 29 July and 7 August 2020. As a vaccine, Ad26.COV2.S was a replication-incompetent adenovirus type 26 vector that expressed a prefusion-stabilized SARS-CoV-2 spike protein derived from the original Wuhan strain. General study outcomes and caveats: Vaccine and placebo recipients had comparable non-spike TCR breadth, which fits with the vaccine containing only spike. After vaccination, spike-specific CD8+ and CD4+ T cell responses were reported to show substantial breadth. The authors noted that total T cell responses may have been underestimated by the TCR breadth and depth analyses. The study was not powered for comparison of responses between vaccine doses or regimens. Ad26.COV2.S recipients had higher spike-specific TCR breadth than placebo recipients (P = 0.0014).

TCRbeta CDR3 regions were sequenced with the immunoSEQ Assay. After extraction, genomic DNA underwent amplification by bias-controlled multiplex PCR, followed by high-throughput sequencing. The authors' analysis ran thus. To quantify the absolute abundance of every unique TCRbeta CDR3 region, sequences were collapsed and filtered. Usable DNA was measured by amplifying reference genes present in all nucleated cells, and TCRbeta template counts were normalized to that usable DNA to estimate T cell fraction. Repertoire TCRs were annotated as SARS-CoV-2-specific by exact matching of V gene, CDR3 amino acid sequence and J gene to a known reactive TCR set. The reference SARS-CoV-2 TCR set was derived from MIRA and filtered for enrichment in COVID-19-positive ImmuneCODE repertoires, a step that removed public or cross-reactive TCRs. Using the MIRA antigens, annotated TCRs were further analysed by specific ORF or by position within an ORF. Breadth was defined as annotated unique rearrangements over total unique productive rearrangements; depth was the summed frequency of those rearrangements. TCR breadth was compared between groups using two-sided Wilcoxon rank-sum tests. TCRdb obtained this table from immuneACCESS and retained in-frame rearrangements with V and J assigned. These tables miss some clones; where compared with another copy, unresolved V genes account for less than half of the shortfall, and the remainder is unexplained. V, J and clone size are taken as reported in that table, and D and trimming were inferred from the DNA itself. This sample lists 400,000 to 450,000 clones; roughly 90% were detected once. The ten most abundant clones make up 1.5% to 2% of the sample.

The sequence was collected from a person aged 18-60 years who received the Ad26.COV2.S COVID-19 vaccine or a placebo. The chain links TRBV18 with TRBJ2-5; TRBD1 agrees with 7 junctional bases. Specimen: peripheral blood, collected in a trial of Ad26.COV2.S vaccine versus placebo. At the DNA level, the sequence is TGTGCCAGCTCACCAACACGACAGGGAAAGGGGGAGACCCAGTACTTC. Translated, this gives CASSPTRQGKGETQYF.